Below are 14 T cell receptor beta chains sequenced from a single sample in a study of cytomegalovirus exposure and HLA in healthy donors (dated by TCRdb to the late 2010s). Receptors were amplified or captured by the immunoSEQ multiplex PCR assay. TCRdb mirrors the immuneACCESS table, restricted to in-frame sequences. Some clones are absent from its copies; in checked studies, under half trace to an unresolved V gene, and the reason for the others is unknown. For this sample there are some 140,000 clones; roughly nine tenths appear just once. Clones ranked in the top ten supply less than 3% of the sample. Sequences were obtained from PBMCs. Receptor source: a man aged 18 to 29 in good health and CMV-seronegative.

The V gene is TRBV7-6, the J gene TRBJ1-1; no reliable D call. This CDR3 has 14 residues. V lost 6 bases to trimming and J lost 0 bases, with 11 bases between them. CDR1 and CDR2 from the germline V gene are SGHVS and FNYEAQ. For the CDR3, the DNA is TGTGCCAGCAGGTCTTCCGGTATGAACACTGAAGCTTTCTTT. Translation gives CASRSSGMNTEAFF.

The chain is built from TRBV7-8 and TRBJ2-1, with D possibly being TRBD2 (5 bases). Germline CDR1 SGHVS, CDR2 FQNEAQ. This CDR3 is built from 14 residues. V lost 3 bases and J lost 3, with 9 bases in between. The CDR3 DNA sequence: TGTGCCAGCAGCTTGGGGAGAATCTACAATGAGCAGTTCTTC. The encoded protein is CASSLGRIYNEQFF.

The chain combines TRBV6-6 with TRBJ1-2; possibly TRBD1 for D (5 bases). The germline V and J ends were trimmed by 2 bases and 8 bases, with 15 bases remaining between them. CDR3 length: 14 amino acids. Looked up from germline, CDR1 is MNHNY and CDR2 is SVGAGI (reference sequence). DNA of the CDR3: TGTGCCAGCAGTTACGGAGGGGCCTCCTACGGCTACACCTTC. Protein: CASSYGGASYGYTF.

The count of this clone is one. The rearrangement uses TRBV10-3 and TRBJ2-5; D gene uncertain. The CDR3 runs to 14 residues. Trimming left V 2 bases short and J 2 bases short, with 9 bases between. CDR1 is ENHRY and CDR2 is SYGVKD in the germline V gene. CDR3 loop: CAISEDRVQETQYF. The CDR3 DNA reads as TGTGCCATCAGTGAGGACCGGGTTCAAGAGACCCAGTACTTC.

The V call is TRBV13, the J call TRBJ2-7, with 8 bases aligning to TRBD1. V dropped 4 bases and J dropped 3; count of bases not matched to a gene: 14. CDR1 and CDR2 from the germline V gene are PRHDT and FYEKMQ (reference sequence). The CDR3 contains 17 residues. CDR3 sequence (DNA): TGTGCCAGCAGCTCCTTGGGTTTAGGAGACAGGGGCTACGAGCAGTACTTC. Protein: CASSSLGLGDRGYEQYF.

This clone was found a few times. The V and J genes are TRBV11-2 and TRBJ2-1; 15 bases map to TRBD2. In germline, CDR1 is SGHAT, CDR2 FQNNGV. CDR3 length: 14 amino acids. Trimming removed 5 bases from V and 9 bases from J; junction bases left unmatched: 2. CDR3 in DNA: TGTGCCAGCAGCCCGGGACTAGCGGGAGGTGAGCAGTTCTTC. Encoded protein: CASSPGLAGGEQFF.

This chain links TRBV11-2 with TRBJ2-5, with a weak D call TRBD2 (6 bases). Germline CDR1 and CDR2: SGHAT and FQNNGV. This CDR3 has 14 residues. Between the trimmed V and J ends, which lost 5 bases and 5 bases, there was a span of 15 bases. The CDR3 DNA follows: TGTGCCAGCAGCGCCCTACTAGCACGGGAGACCCAGTACTTC. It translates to CASSALLARETQYF.

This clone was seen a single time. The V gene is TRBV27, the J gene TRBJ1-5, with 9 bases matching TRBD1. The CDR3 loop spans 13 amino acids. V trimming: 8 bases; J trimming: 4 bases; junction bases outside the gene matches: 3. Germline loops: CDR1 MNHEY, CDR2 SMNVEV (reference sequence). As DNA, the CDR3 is TGTGCCAGCCGGGACAGGGCAAATCAGCCCCAGCATTTT. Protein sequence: CASRDRANQPQHF.

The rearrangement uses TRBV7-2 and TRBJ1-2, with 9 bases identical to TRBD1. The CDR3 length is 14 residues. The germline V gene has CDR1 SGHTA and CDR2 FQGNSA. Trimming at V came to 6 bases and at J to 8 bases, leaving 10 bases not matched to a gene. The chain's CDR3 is CASSTGTGRNGYTF. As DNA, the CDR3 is TGTGCCAGCAGTACCGGGACAGGGAGGAACGGCTACACCTTC.

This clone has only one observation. CDR3 sequence: CASSVGFGIATNEKLFF. For the CDR3, the DNA is TGTGCCAGCAGCGTAGGGTTCGGGATTGCAACTAATGAAAAACTGTTTTTT. The chain carries TRBV9 and TRBJ1-4; D is uncertain. Trimming removed 0 bases at V and 0 bases at J, with 12 bases between. The V gene's germline CDR1 is SGDLS and CDR2 YYNGEE. The CDR3 extends over 17 amino acids.

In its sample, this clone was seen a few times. The CDR3 protein is CSVHSRGYGYTF. CDR3 bases: TGCAGCGTTCACTCCCGGGGCTATGGCTACACCTTC. This chain links TRBV29-1 with TRBJ1-2; no clear D. The length of the CDR3 is 12 residues. CDR1 and CDR2 (germline): SQVTM, ANQGSEA. V shed 5 bases and J shed 4 bases, with 11 bases lying between them.

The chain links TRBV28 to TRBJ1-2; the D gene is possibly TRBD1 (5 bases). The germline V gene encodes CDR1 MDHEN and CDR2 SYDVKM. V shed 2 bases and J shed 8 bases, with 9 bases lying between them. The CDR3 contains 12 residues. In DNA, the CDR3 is TGTGCCAGCAGTTTACTGGGGCACGGCTACACCTTC. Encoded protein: CASSLLGHGYTF.

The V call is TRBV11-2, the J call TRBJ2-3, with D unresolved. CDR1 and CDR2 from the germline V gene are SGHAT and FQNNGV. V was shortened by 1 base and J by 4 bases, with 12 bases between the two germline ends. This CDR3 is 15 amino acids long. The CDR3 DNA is TGTGCCAGCAGCTTAGTCGGTACTCGAGCAGATACGCAGTATTTT. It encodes CASSLVGTRADTQYF.

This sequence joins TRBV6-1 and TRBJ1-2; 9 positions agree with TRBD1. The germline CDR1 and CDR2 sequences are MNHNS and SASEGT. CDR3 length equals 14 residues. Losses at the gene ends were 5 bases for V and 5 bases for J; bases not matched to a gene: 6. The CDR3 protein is CASSPGTGRYGYTF. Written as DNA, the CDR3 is TGTGCCAGCAGTCCCGGGACAGGGAGGTATGGCTACACCTTC.